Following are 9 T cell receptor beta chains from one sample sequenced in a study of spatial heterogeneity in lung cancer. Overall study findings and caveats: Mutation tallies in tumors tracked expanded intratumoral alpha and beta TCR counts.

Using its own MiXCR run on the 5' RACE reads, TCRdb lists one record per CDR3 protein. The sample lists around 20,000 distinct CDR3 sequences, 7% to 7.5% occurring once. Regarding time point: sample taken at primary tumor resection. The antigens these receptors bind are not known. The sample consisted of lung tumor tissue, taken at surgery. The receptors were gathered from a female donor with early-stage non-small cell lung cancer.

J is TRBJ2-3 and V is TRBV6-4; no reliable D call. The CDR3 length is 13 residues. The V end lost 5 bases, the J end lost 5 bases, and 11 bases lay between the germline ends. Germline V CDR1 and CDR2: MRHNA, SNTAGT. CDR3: CASSRREGDTQYF. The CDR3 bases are TGTGCCAGCAGTCGTAGGGAAGGAGATACGCAGTATTTT.

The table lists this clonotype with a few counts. The CDR3 protein is CASSSFPAGTQYF. The CDR3 DNA is TGTGCCAGCAGCTCTTTCCCGGCGGGGACCCAGTACTTC. This chain links TRBV5-4 with TRBJ2-5, with D maybe TRBD2 (5 bases). The CDR3 consists of 13 residues. Looked up from germline, CDR1 is SGHNT and CDR2 is YYREEE (reference sequence). V lost 3 bases and J lost 7, with 13 bases in between.

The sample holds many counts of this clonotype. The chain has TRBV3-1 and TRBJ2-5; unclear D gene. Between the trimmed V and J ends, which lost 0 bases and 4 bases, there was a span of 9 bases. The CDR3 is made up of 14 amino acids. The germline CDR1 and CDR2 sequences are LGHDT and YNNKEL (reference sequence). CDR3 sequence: CASSQDLSGETQYF. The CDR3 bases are TGTGCCAGCAGCCAAGATCTCTCGGGAGAGACCCAGTACTTC.

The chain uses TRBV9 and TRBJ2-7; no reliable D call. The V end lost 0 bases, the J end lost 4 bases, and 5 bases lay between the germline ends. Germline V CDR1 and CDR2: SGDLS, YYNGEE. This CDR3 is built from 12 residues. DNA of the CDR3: TGTGCCAGCAGCGTAGTCGGATACGAGCAGTACTTC. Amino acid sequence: CASSVVGYEQYF.

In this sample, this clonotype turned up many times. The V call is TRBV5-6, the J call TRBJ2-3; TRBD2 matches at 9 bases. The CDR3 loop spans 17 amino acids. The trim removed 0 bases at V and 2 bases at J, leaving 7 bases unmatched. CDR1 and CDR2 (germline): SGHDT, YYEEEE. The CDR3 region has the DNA TGTGCCAGCAGCTTGGCCCTAGCGGGGATTGTCACAGATACGCAGTATTTT. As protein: CASSLALAGIVTDTQYF.

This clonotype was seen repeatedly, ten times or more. CDR3 residues: CASSEALTGPYEQYF. DNA for the CDR3: TGTGCCAGCAGTGAAGCCCTGACAGGGCCCTACGAGCAGTACTTC. The rearrangement joins TRBV6-1 to TRBJ2-7, with 7 nucleotides matching TRBD1. Germline assignment: CDR1 MNHNS and CDR2 SASEGT. CDR3 length: 15 residues. The trim removed 0 bases at V and 2 bases at J, leaving 4 bases unmatched.

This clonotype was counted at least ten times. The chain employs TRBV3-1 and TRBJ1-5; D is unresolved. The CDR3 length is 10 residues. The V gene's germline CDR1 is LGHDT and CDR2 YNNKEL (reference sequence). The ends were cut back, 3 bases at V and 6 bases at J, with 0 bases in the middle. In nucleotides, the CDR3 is TGTGCCAGCAGCCATCAGCCCCAGCATTTT. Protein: CASSHQPQHF.

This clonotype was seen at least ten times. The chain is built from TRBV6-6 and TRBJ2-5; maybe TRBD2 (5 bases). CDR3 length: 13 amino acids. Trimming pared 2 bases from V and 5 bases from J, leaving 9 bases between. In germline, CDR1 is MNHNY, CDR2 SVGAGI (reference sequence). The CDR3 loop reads CASSYGSGETQYF. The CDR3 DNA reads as TGTGCCAGCAGTTACGGGAGTGGGGAGACCCAGTACTTC.

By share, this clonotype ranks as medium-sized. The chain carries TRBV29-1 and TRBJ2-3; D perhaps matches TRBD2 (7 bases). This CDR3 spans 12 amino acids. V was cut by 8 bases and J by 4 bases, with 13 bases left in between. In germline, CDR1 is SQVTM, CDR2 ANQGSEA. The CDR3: CSMGGGSDTQYF. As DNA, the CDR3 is TGCAGCATGGGGGGGGGCTCAGATACGCAGTATTTT.